This T cell receptor (beta chain) was recorded in a study of early T cells in non-severe SARS-CoV-2 infection (dated by TCRdb to the early 2020s). Notes on the research overall: TCR sequencing used bulk RNA from unsorted whole blood, so alpha and beta chains could not be paired.

Set within a cohort of healthcare workers in London, UK, this nested case-control study involved weekly PCR testing of nasopharyngeal swabs along with blood sampling. Between 23 and 31 March 2020, the week of the UK lockdown, healthcare workers were enrolled and then followed up weekly for as long as 16 weeks. Here is what the overall study found, with its caveats: Matching against VDJdb was skewed toward anti-spike CD8 responses, likely underestimated virus-specific expansions, and missed private and CD4 specificities.

Libraries were prepared through 5' RACE. The instrument was a NextSeq 500. Unique molecular identifiers were attached to individual cDNA molecules in the TCR library protocol so that sequencing error and PCR bias could be corrected. Both TCR alpha and beta chains were sequenced, and tight co-correlation was observed between alpha and beta sequence abundances in each sample. The original methods were these. Decombinator V4 was used to annotate the V gene, J gene and CDR3 of the TCR sequences. Expanded TCRs were defined as changing significantly between any two time points under a Poisson model with p below 0.0001. TCR abundances were normalised to the total number of TCRs sequenced per sample and expressed as counts per million. TRAV1-2 paired with TRAJ12, TRAJ20 or TRAJ33 defined MAIT TCRs, while TRAV10 paired with TRAJ18 defined iNKT TCRs. A search of VDJdb, accessed on 1 November 2021, was run for TCRs annotated to CMV, EBV and SARS-CoV-2, with TCRs annotated for multiple antigens excluded. TCRdb trimmed public reads at Q25 via fastp, called clones via MiXCR and kept in-frame beta chains. Rows with one shared CDR3 protein collapse into an entry with the most common genes and DNA. The V and J calls come from TCRdb's annotation, not from the publication. The table for this sample lists 55,000 to 70,000 distinct CDR3 sequences; 12% of them were counted only once. 0.95% to 1.5% of the sample is held by the ten biggest clonotypes.

The germline V gene yields MDHEN for CDR1 and SYDVKM for CDR2. Spanning cysteine to phenylalanine, the CDR3 consists of 17 amino acids. Only CDR3 DNA is held: 51 bases, read in frame from base 1. V is reduced by 2 bases and J by 7 bases, leaving a spacing of 20 bases between them. This clonotype occurred a few times. Its antigen remains unidentified. Base qualities are not recorded, but no much larger clone differs from it by a single base. The rearrangement combines TRBV28 with TRBJ2-2; a tentative D call is TRBD1 (5 bases match). This sequence was found in an adult who was a healthcare worker with PCR-confirmed SARS-CoV-2 infection or an uninfected control (not recorded which). The donor label of this sample is uncertain. The input for sequencing was whole blood, taken at baseline. The CDR3 protein sequence reads: CASSLHRAHKGFGELFF. The nucleotides are TGTGCCAGCAGTTTACACCGGGCACATAAGGGGTTCGGGGAGCTGTTTTTT.